Listed here are 4 T cell receptor beta chains from one sample, sequenced in a study of blood T cell repertoires in COVID-19 (dated by TCRdb to 2019 to 2021). Library creation used the immunoSEQ multiplex PCR assay. TCRdb took over this immuneACCESS table, retaining in-frame rearrangements with V and J assigned. Such tables are incomplete; in checked studies, under half of the missing clones stem from an unresolved V gene, and the remainder is unexplained. In all, the sample holds 200,000 to 300,000 clones, and roughly 79% of those were seen once. Approximately 7.5% of the sample comes from the top ten. The sample consisted of peripheral blood. The receptors come from a woman older than 75 with COVID-19, enrolled during active disease.

The chain is built from TRBV5-1 and TRBJ2-4; 7 bases agree with TRBD2. The CDR3 spans 16 residues. With 2 bases clipped from V and 3 bases from J, the junction kept 8 bases outside the gene matches. Germline V gene sequence: CDR1 SGHRS, CDR2 YFSETQ. As DNA, the CDR3 is TGCGCCAGCAGCTTTAGGCGGGAGTCGGGCAAAAACATTCAGTACTTC. It codes for CASSFRRESGKNIQYF.

This clone was detected once. The V gene is TRBV15, the J gene TRBJ2-7, with TRBD2 identical over 8 bases. CDR3 length: 16 residues. Germline V gene data show CDR1 as LNHNV and CDR2 as YYDKDF (reference sequence). Losses at the gene ends were 0 bases for V and 7 bases for J; bases not matched to a gene: 11. CDR3 in amino acids: CATSRDTRAGGKEQYF. CDR3 coding DNA: TGTGCCACCAGCAGAGATACAAGGGCGGGAGGAAAAGAGCAGTACTTC.

The J gene is TRBJ2-1, the V gene TRBV11-2; D ambiguous. Trimming removed 3 bases at V and 10 bases at J, with 19 bases between. Germline lookup yields CDR1 SGHAT and CDR2 FQNNGV. The CDR3 consists of 15 residues. As DNA, the CDR3 is TGTGCCAGCAGCTTCGACCTAACTCCGGTCGGGGAGCAGTTCTTC. Protein: CASSFDLTPVGEQFF.

This clone was found a few times. The chain joins TRBV5-1 to TRBJ1-1, with a weak D call TRBD1 (6 bases). Trimming took 3 bases from V and 4 from J, leaving 13 bases between them. CDR1 and CDR2 from the germline V gene are SGHRS and YFSETQ. CDR3 length: 14 amino acids. The CDR3 DNA is TGCGCCAGCAGCTCGGGGACAATCTCCACTGAAGCTTTCTTT. Its translation is CASSSGTISTEAFF. The full variable domain, in which reference TRBV5-1 and TRBJ1-1 provide the parts outside the CDR3, is KAGVTQTPRYLIKTRGQQVTLSCSPISGHRSVSWYQQTPGQGLQFLFEYFSETQRNKGNFPGRFSGRQFSNSRSEMNVSTLELGDSALYLCASSSGTISTEAFFGQGTRLTVV.